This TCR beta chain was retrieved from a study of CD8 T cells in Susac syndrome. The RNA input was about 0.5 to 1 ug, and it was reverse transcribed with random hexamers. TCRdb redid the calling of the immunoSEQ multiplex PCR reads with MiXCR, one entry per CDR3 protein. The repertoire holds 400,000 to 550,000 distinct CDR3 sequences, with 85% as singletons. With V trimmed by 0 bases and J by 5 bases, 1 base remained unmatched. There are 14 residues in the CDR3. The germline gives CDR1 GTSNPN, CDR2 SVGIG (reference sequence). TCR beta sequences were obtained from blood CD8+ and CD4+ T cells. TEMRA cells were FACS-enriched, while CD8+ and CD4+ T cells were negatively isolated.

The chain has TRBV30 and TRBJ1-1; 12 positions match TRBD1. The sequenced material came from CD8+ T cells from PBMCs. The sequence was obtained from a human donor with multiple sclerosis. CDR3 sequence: CAWSVGQGATEAFF. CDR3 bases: TGTGCCTGGAGTGTGGGACAGGGGGCGACTGAAGCTTTCTTT.